This TCR beta chain was observed in a study of blood T cells in healthy people across ages. This clonotype was found a few times. What it binds is not known. Germline lookup yields CDR1 ENHRY and CDR2 SYGVKD. The CDR3 runs 13 residues. V lost 7 bases, J lost 4 bases, and 12 bases lay in between. Using a J-beta primer mix together with a sample-barcoded 5' primer, a second PCR was run for 7 to 11 cycles. TCRdb re-called the 5' RACE reads through MiXCR, storing one row per CDR3 protein. Seen here are 1.5 million to 2 million distinct CDR3 sequences, approximately 30% observed once, and the top ten hold about 8%. Whole-study results and caveats: PBMCs were not sorted, which prevented a conclusive comparison of naive versus antigen-experienced cells. Age brought a roughly linear fall in TCR beta diversity measured per million T cells.

Sequencing was done on a sample of blood. The rearrangement joins TRBV10-3 to TRBJ2-3, with D perhaps TRBD1 or TRBD2 (5 bases each). The receptor comes from a woman between 25 and 40 years old in good health. CDR3 region: CAIMGPPADTQYF. DNA of the CDR3: TGTGCCATCATGGGACCTCCCGCAGATACGCAGTATTTT.